These T cell receptor beta chains were read from a single sample in a study of T cells in localized non-small cell lung cancer. Generated by immunoSEQ multiplex PCR, the TCRdb table keeps only in-frame clones and is missing some. This sample has around 36,000 clones; approximately 81% occur once, and the top ten carry around 7.5%. The material sequenced was peripheral blood mononuclear cells, taken before any cancer treatment. The origin of the receptors is a male donor at least 60 years old with stage II lung adenocarcinoma. CDR3s include the opening cysteine and the closing phenylalanine or tryptophan. Fields, in order: CDR3 length, V gene, CDR3 protein.

>14|TRBV9
CASSRGSWSYEQYF
>13|TRBV30
CAWSPRDSTGYTF
>17|TRBV21-1
CASSVLFRDYQAYEQYF
>17|TRBV5-1
CASSLDSQRDPRRPLHF
>16|TRBV7-2
CASSLAGREYYNEQFF
>11|TRBV30
CAFDLGETQYF
>14|TRBV19
CASSGRGTRTEAFF
>15|TRBV2
CASSEGAPGAYGYTF
>15|TRBV6-5
CASSPWDRGQVGYTF
>13|TRBV18
CASLPGRGTEAFF
>13|TRBV27
CASINRGETEAFF
>15|TRBV12-5
CASGLGDREGNTIYF
>15|TRBV6-5
CASRPTQGSNYGYTF
>15|TRBV30
CAWSVLWPLNTEAFF
>14|TRBV15
CATSRRLKIYEQYF
>14|TRBV2
CASEGGDGGTEAFF
>16|TRBV27
CASSGPGLALYNEQFF
>14|TRBV28
CASRLAGPQETQYF
>14|TRBV7-9
CASTYETGGTEAFF
>15|TRBV19
CASSEEGVAKNIQYF
>14|TRBV19
CASSSPGHQETQYF
>14|TRBV30
CAWSVGTGEYEQYF
>13|TRBV7-8
CASSLRSNYGYTF
>14|TRBV5-1
CASSVDNFNQPQHF
>15|TRBV30
CAWTSLGRENYGYTF
>11|TRBV7-9
CATDLGYGYTF
>14|TRBV28
CASRPGTVTYEQYF
>16|TRBV12-5
CASGSPSDTSGQPQHF
>18|TRBV4-1
CASSQTGLAGTSYNEQFF
>15|TRBV28
CASSSGRQGAYGYTF
>13|TRBV19
CASSAQGKGEQYF
>15|TRBV5-1
CASSPTSDPANEQFF
>14|TRBV10-2
CASRRLAKEETQYF
>12|TRBV7-2
CASSRQGEKLFF
>15|TRBV5-1
CASTFWSGSTDTQYF
>15|TRBV5-4
CASSPGQGSPDTQYF
>13|TRBV19
CASSEAGGREQYF
>16|TRBV10-3
CAIGTSGTLHTDTQYF
>17|TRBV5-6
CASSPLISGSGSSEQFF
>14|TRBV7-9
CASSSGGPNQPQHF
>15|TRBV6-5
CASSLTGGTYNEQFF
>14|TRBV4-1
CASSQEWMTDTQYF
>11|TRBV29-1
CSVEITDTQYF
>14|TRBV5-1
CASSSRLAGDEQFF
>14|TRBV18
CASSPGQGAGEQYF
>17|TRBV5-1
CASSLFGAGSMNTEAFF
>13|TRBV6-5
CASSYRGRYEQYF
>14|TRBV6-9
CASSYGQGVGGYTF
>14|TRBV18
CASSPKDRAGEQYF
>15|TRBV2
CASNLLAGQPGEQYF
>16|TRBV11-2
CASSLVERGGNTEAFF
>15|TRBV10-3
CAISAPGGTANEQFF
>14|TRBV10-3
CAISENDRVYEQYF
>14|TRBV7-2
CASSLVQGTYGYTF